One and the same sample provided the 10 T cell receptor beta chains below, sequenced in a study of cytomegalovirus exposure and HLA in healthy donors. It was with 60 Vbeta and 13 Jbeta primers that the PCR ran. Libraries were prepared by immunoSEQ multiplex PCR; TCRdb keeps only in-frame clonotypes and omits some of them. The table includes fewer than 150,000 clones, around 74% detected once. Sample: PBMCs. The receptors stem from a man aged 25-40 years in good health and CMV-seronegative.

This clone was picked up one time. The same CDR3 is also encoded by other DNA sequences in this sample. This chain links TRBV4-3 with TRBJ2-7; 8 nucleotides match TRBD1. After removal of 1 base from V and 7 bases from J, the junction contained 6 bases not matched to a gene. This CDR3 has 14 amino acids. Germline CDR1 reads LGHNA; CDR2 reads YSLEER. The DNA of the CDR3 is TGCGCCAGCAGCCAAGTTCAGGGGGCTTATGAGCAGTACTTC. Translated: CASSQVQGAYEQYF.

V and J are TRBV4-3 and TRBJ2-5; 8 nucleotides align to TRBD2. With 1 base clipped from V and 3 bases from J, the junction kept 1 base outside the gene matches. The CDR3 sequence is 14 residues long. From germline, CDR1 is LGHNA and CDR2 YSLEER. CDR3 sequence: CASSQGAGEETQYF. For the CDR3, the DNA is TGCGCCAGCAGCCAAGGAGCGGGGGAAGAGACCCAGTACTTC.

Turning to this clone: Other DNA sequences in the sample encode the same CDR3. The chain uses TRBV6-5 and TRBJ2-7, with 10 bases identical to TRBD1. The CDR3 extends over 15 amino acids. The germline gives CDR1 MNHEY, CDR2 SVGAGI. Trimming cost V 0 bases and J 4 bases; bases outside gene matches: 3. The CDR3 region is CASSYSGQGGYEQYF. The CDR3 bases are TGTGCCAGCAGTTACTCCGGACAGGGGGGTTACGAGCAGTACTTC.

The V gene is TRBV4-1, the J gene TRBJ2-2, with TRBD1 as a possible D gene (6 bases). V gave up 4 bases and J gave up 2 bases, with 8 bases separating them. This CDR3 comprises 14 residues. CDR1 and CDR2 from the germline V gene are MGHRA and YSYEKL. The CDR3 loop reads CASSRTENTGELFF. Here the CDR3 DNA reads TGCGCCAGCAGCCGGACAGAAAACACCGGGGAGCTGTTTTTT.

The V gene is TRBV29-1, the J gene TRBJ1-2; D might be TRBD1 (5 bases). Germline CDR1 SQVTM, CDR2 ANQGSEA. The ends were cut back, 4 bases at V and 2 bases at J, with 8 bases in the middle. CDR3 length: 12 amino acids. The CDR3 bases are TGCAGCGTTGGCCAGGGCAACTATGGCTACACCTTC. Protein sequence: CSVGQGNYGYTF.

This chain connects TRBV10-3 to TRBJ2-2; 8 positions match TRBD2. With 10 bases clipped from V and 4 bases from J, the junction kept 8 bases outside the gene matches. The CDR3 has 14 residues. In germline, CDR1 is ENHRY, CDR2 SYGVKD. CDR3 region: CATRTSIGTGELFF. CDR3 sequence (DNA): TGTGCCACCCGGACTAGCATCGGCACCGGGGAGCTGTTTTTT.

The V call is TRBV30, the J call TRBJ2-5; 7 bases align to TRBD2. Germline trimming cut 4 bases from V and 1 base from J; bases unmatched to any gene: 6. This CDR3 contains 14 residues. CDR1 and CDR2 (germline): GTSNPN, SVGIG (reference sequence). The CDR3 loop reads CAWNSGGRQETQYF. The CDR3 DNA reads TGTGCCTGGAACTCGGGGGGACGCCAAGAGACCCAGTACTTC. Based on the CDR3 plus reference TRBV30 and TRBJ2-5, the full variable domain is SQTIHQWPATLVQPVGSPLSLECTVEGTSNPNLYWYRQAAGRGLQLLFYSVGIGQISSEVPQNLSASRPQDRQFILSSKKLLLSDSGFYLCAWNSGGRQETQYFGPGTRLLVL.

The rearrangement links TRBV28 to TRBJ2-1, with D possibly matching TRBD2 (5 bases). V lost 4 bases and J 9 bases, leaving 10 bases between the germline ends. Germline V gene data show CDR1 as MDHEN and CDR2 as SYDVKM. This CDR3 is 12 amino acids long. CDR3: CASSYGRGEQFF. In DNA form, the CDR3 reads TGTGCCAGCAGTTATGGCCGGGGTGAGCAGTTCTTC.

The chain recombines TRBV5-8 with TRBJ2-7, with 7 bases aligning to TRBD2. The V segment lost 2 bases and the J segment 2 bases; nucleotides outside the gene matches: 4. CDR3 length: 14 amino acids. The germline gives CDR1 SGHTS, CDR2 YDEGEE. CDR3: CASSLVGLAYEQYF. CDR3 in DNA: TGTGCCAGCAGCTTAGTTGGACTAGCCTACGAGCAGTACTTC.

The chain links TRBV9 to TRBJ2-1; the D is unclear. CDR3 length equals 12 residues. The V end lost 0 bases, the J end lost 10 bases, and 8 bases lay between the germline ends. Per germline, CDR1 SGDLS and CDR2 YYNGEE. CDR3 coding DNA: TGTGCCAGCAGCGTAGGAGGCCGCGAGCAGTTCTTC. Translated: CASSVGGREQFF.